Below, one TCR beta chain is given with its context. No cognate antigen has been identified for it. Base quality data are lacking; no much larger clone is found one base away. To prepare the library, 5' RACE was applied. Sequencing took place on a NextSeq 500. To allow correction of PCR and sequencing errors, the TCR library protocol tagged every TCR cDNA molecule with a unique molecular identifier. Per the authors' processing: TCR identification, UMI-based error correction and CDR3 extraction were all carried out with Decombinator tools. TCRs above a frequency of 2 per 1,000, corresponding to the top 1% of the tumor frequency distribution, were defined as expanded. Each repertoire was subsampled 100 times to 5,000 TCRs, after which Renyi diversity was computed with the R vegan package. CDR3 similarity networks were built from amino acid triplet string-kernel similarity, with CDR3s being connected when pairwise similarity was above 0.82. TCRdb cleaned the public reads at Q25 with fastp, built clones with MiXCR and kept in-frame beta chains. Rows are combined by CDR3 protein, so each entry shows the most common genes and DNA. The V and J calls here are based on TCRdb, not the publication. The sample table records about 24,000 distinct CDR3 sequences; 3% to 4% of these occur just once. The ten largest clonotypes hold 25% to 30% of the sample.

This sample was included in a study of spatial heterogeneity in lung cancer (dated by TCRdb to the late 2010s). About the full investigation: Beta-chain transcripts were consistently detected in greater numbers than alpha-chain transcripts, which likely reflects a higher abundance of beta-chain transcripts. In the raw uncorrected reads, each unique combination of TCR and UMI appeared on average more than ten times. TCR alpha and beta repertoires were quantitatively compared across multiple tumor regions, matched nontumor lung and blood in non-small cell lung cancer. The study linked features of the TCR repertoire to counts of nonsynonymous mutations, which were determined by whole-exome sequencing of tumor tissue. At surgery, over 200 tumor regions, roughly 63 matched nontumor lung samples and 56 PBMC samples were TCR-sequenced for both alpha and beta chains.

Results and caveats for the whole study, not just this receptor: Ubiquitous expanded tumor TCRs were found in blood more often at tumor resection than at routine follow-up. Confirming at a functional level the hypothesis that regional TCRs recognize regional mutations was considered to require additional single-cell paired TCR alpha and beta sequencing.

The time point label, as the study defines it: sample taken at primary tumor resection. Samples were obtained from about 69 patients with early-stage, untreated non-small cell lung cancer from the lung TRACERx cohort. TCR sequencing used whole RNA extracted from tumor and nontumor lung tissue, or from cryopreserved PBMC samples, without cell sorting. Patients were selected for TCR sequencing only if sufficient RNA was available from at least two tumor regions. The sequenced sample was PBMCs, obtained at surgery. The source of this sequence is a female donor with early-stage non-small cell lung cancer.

DNA sequence: TGTGCCAGCCTCGTCGGGAGTCTTGTCATTGAGCAGTTCTTC. This gives the protein CASLVGSLVIEQFF. The sequence links TRBV6-6 to TRBJ2-1; the D gene is perhaps TRBD2, from 6 matching bases. CDR1 MNHNY and CDR2 SVGAGI are derived from the germline V gene (reference sequence). The CDR3 sequence holds 14 residues, the cysteine and phenylalanine included. Just CDR3 DNA is preserved here, 42 bases in frame from base 1. The trim is 8 bases for V and 9 bases for J, with a gap of 20 bases between the germline ends.